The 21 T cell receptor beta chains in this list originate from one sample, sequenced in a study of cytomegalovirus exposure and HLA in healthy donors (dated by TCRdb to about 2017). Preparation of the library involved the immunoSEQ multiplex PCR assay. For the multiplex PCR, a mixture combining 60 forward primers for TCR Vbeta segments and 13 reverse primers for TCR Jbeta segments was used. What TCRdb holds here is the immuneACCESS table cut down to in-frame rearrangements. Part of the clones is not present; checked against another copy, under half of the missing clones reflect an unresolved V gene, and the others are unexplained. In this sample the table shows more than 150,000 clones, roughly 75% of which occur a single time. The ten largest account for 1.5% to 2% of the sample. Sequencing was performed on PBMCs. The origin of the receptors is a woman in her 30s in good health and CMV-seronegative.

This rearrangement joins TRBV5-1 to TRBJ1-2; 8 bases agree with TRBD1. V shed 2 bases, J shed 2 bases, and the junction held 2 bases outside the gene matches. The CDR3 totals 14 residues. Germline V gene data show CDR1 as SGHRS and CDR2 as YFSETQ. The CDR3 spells CASSLGTGNYGYTF. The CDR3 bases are TGCGCCAGCAGCTTAGGGACAGGCAACTATGGCTACACCTTC.

CDR3 sequence reads: CSVAGREHGSGNTIYF. CDR3 nucleotides: TGCAGCGTCGCCGGGAGAGAGCACGGCTCTGGAAACACCATATATTTT. The V and J genes are TRBV29-1 and TRBJ1-3; D gene uncertain. This CDR3 contains 16 residues. With 6 bases removed from V and 0 bases from J, the gap between germline ends came to 18 bases. From germline, CDR1 is SQVTM and CDR2 ANQGSEA.

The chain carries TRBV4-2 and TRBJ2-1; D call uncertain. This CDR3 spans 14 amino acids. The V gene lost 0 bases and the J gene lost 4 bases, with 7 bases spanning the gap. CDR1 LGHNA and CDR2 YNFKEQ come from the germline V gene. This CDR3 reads CASSQDRSYNEQFF. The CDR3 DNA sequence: TGTGCCAGCAGCCAAGATCGGAGTTACAATGAGCAGTTCTTC.

CDR3 in DNA: TGTGCCAGCAGCCGGGGACAGGCCGACTCTTATTACAATGAGCAGTTCTTC. Translating it yields CASSRGQADSYYNEQFF. The chain combines TRBV5-8 with TRBJ2-1, with 8 bases that match TRBD1. J gave up 4 bases and V 4 bases, and 13 bases lay outside the gene matches. The CDR3 is 17 amino acids. From germline, CDR1 is SGHTS and CDR2 YDEGEE.

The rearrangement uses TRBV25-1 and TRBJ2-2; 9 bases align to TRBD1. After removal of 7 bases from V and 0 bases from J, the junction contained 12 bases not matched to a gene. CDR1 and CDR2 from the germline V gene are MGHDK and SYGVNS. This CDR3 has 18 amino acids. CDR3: CASTGSMGQGTNTGELFF. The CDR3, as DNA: TGTGCCAGCACCGGCTCGATGGGACAGGGAACGAACACCGGGGAGCTGTTTTTT.

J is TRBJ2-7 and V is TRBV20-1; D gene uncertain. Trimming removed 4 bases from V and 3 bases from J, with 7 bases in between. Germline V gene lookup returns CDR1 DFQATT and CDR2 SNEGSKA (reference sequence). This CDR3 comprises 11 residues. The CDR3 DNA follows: TGCAGTGCTAACACAATCTACGAGCAGTACTTC. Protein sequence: CSANTIYEQYF.

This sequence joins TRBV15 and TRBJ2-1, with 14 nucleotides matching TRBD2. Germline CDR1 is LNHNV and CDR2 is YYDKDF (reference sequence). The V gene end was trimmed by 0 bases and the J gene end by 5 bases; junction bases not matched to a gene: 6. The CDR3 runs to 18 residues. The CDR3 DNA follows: TGTGCCACCAGCAGAGATTGGCGGGGACTAGCGGGGGACAATGAGCAGTTCTTC. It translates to CATSRDWRGLAGDNEQFF.

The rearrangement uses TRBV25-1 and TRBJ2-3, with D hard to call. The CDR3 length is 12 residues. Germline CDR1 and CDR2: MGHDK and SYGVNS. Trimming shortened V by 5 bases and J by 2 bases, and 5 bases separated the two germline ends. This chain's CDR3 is CASSPFTDTQYF. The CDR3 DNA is TGTGCCAGCAGTCCGTTCACAGATACGCAGTATTTT.

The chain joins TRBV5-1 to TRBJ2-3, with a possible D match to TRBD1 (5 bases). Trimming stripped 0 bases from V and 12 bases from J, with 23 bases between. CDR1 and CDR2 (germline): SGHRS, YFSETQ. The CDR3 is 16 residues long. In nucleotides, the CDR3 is TGCGCCAGCAGCTTGGACCCATCTAGTGGGCAGGGAAAACAGTATTTT. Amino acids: CASSLDPSSGQGKQYF. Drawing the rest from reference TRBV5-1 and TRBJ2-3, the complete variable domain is KAGVTQTPRYLIKTRGQQVTLSCSPISGHRSVSWYQQTPGQGLQFLFEYFSETQRNKGNFPGRFSGRQFSNSRSEMNVSTLELGDSALYLCASSLDPSSGQGKQYFGPGTRLTVL.

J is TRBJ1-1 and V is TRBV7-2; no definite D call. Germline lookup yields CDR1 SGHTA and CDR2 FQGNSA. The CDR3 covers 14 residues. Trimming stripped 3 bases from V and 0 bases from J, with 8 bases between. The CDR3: CASSFGGLNTEAFF. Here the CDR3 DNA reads TGTGCCAGCAGCTTTGGAGGTTTGAACACTGAAGCTTTCTTT. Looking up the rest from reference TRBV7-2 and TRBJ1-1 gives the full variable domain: GAGVSQSPSNKVTEKGKDVELRCDPISGHTALYWYRQSLGQGLEFLIYFQGNSAPDKSGLPSDRFSAERTGGSVSTLTIQRTQQEDSAVYLCASSFGGLNTEAFFGQGTRLTVV.

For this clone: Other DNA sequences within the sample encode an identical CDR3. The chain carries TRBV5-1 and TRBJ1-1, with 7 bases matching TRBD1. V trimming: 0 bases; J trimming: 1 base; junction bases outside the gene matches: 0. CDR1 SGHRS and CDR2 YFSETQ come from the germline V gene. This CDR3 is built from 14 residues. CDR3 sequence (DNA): TGCGCCAGCAGCTTGGACAGGGGGAACACTGAAGCTTTCTTT. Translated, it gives CASSLDRGNTEAFF.

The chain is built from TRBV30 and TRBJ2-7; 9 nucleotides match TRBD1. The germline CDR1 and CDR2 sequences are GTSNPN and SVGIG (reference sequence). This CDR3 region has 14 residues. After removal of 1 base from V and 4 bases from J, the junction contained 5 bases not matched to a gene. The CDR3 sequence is CAWSGGQGQYEQYF. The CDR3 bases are TGTGCCTGGAGTGGGGGACAGGGTCAGTACGAGCAGTACTTC. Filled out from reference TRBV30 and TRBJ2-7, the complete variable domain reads SQTIHQWPATLVQPVGSPLSLECTVEGTSNPNLYWYRQAAGRGLQLLFYSVGIGQISSEVPQNLSASRPQDRQFILSSKKLLLSDSGFYLCAWSGGQGQYEQYFGPGTRLTVT.

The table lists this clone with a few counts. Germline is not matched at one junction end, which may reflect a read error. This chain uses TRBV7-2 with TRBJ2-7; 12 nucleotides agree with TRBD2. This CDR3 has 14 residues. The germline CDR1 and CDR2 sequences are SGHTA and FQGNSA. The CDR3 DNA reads TGTGCCAGCAGCCTAGCGGGGGGGCGGGGCGAGCAGTACTTC. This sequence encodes CASSLAGGRGEQYF.

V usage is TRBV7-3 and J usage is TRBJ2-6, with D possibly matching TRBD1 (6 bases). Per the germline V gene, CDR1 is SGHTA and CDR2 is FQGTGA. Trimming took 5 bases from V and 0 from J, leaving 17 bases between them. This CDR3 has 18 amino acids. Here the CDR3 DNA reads TGTGCCAGCAGCCCTAACGCCGACAGGAACTCTGGGGCCAACGTCCTGACTTTC. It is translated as CASSPNADRNSGANVLTF.

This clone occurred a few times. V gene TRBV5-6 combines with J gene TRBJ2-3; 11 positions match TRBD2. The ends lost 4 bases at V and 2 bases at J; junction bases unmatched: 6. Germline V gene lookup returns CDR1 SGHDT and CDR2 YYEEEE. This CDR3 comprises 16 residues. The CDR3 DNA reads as TGTGCCAGCAGCACCCTGACTAGCGGGGTCACAGATACGCAGTATTTT. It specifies CASSTLTSGVTDTQYF.

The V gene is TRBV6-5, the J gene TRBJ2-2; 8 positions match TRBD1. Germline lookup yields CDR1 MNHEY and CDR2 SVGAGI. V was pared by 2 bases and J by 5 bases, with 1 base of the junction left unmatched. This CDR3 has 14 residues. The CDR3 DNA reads TGTGCCAGCAGTTACAGGACAGGGACCGGGGAGCTGTTTTTT. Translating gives CASSYRTGTGELFF.

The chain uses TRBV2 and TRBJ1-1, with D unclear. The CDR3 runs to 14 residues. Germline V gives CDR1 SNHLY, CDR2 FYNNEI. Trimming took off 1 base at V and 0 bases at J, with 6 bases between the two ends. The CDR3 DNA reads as TGTGCCAGCAGTGAAGTGCTACTGAACACTGAAGCTTTCTTT. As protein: CASSEVLLNTEAFF. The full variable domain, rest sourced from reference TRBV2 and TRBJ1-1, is EPEVTQTPSHQVTQMGQEVILRCVPISNHLYFYWYRQILGQKVEFLVSFYNNEISEKSEIFDDQFSVERPDGSNFTLKIRSTKLEDSAMYFCASSEVLLNTEAFFGQGTRLTVV.

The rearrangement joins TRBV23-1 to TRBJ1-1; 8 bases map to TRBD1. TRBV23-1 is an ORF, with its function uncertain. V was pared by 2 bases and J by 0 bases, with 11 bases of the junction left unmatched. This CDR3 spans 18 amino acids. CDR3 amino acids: CASSQGIVTGGMNTEAFF. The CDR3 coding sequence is TGCGCCAGCAGTCAAGGTATTGTTACAGGGGGGATGAACACTGAAGCTTTCTTT.

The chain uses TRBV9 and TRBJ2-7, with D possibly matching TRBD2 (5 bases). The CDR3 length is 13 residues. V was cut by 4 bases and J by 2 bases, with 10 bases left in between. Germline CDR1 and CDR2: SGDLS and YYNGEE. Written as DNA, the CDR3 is TGTGCCAGCAGCCCCCGGGGTCCCTACGAGCAGTACTTC. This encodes CASSPRGPYEQYF.

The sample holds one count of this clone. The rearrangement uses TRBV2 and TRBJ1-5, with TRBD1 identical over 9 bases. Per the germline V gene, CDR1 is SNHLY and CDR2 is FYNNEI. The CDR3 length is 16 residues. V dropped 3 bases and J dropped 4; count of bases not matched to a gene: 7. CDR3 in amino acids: CASSDYLGQGNQPQHF. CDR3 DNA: TGTGCCAGCAGTGATTATTTGGGACAGGGTAATCAGCCCCAGCATTTT.

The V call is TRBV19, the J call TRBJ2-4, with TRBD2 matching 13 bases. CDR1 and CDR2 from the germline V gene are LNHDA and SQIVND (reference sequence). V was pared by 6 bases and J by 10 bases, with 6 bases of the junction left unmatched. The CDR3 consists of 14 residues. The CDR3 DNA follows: TGTGCCAGTAGACTAGCGGGGGGGCCAGGGATTCAGTACTTC. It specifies CASRLAGGPGIQYF.